A single sample is the source of the 3 T cell receptor beta chains below, sequenced in a study of Graves' ophthalmopathy and Graves' hyperthyroidism. Amplification of TCR beta CDR3 regions used RNA transcripts. A first-round RT-PCR used HTBI primers, followed by a second-round multiplex PCR. TCRdb recomputed calls from the multiplex PCR reads with MiXCR, one row per CDR3 protein. This table has fewer than 400,000 distinct CDR3 sequences, 18% appearing once. Sequencing was done on a sample of peripheral blood. These receptors all stem from a woman aged 18-29 years with Graves' ophthalmopathy.

The genes are TRBV20-1 and TRBJ2-4; no definite D call. Germline loops: CDR1 DFQATT, CDR2 SNEGSKA (reference sequence). The CDR3 is 19 residues long. V was trimmed by 1 base and J by 0 bases, leaving 22 bases between them. CDR3 coding DNA: TGCAGTGCTAGAGTCTCACGGACCCCAACCTGGTTAGCCAAAAACATTCAGTACTTC. This sequence encodes CSARVSRTPTWLAKNIQYF.

This clonotype was counted many times. V and J are TRBV12-3 or TRBV12-4 and TRBJ1-2; D is unresolved. This CDR3 is built from 13 residues. Trimming took off 6 bases at V and 3 bases at J, with 11 bases between the two ends. The CDR3 nucleotides are TGTGCCAGCAGCCGAGGACCGGACTATGGCTACACCTTC. This translates into CASSRGPDYGYTF.

In this sample, this clonotype turned up a few times. This chain uses TRBV27 with TRBJ2-7, with 11 positions matching TRBD2. Germline trimming cut 4 bases from V and 2 bases from J; bases unmatched to any gene: 4. In germline, CDR1 is MNHEY, CDR2 SMNVEV (reference sequence). The CDR3 extends over 15 amino acids. CDR3 sequence: CASSSPGLAAYEQYF. The CDR3 DNA is TGTGCCAGCAGTTCTCCGGGACTAGCGGCCTACGAGCAGTACTTC.